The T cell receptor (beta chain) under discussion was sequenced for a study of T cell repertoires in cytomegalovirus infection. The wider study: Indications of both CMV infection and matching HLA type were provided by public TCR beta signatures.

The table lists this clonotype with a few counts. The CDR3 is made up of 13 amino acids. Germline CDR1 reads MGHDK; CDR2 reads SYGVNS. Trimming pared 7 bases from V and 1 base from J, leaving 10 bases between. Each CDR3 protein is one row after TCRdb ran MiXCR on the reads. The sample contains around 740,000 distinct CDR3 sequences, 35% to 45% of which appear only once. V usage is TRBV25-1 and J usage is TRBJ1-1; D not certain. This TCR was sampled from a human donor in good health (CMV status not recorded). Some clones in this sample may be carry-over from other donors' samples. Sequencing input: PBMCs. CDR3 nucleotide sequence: TGTGCCAGCACGTCCACCGCGAACACTGAAGCTTTCTTT. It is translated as CASTSTANTEAFF.